The 26 T cell receptor beta chains below come from one sample, sequenced in a study of CD8 T cells in Susac syndrome (dated by TCRdb to about 2019). Library preparation employed the immunoSEQ multiplex PCR assay. RNA was extracted using the RNeasy kit, and roughly 0.5 to 1 ug of the RNA was reverse transcribed with random hexamers. The raw public data were reprocessed by TCRdb itself: fastp quality trimming at Q25, MiXCR clonotype calling, in-frame beta chains only. Entries are consolidated by CDR3 protein sequence, retaining the most common genes and DNA. The sample records about 170,000 distinct CDR3 sequences, 85% to 95% of which are singletons. The ten most abundant clones make up around 0.1% of the sample. Sequenced sample: CD4+ T cells from PBMCs. These receptors all stem from a human donor with multiple sclerosis.

The rearrangement uses TRBV5-1 and TRBJ1-5, with 9 bases aligning to TRBD1. The CDR3 loop spans 16 amino acids. The V and J ends lost 0 bases and 4 bases, in that order; junction bases with no gene match: 5. Germline CDR1 is SGHRS and CDR2 is YFSETQ. The chain's CDR3 is CASSLAGTGSNQPQHF. The CDR3 bases are TGCGCCAGCAGCTTGGCCGGGACAGGGAGTAATCAGCCCCAGCATTTT.

The gene calls are TRBV24-1 and TRBJ2-2, with D hard to call. Germline-derived CDR1 and CDR2 are KGHDR and SFDVKD. V lost 9 bases and J lost 3, with 7 bases in between. The CDR3 is 12 residues long. The CDR3: CATGRDTGELFF. CDR3 bases: TGTGCCACCGGCAGAGACACCGGGGAGCTGTTTTTT.

V gene TRBV20-1 combines with J gene TRBJ2-5, with D hard to call. Trimming took 0 bases from V and 2 from J, leaving 7 bases between them. The CDR3 runs 13 residues. Per the germline V gene, CDR1 is DFQATT and CDR2 is SNEGSKA (reference sequence). The CDR3 DNA sequence: TGCAGTGCTAGAGATCTTCAGCAAGAGACCCAGTACTTC. It is translated as CSARDLQQETQYF.

This chain joins TRBV12-2 and TRBJ2-7; TRBD1 is taken as the D call from the table, unchecked against the DNA. TRBV12-2 is an annotated pseudogene. The CDR3 is 14 residues long. CDR3: CASRSTGGDYEQYF. The CDR3 nucleotides are TGTGCAAGTCGCTCTACAGGGGGGGACTACGAGCAGTACTTC.

The rearrangement links TRBV2 to TRBJ2-3, with D perhaps given as TRBD1 or TRBD2 (5 bases each). This CDR3 comprises 14 residues. The ends were cut back, 6 bases at V and 6 bases at J, with 16 bases in the middle. From germline, CDR1 is SNHLY and CDR2 FYNNEI. The CDR3 DNA follows: TGTGCCAGCAGCGTGGGACCCAGCAGGGATACGCAGTATTTT. This encodes CASSVGPSRDTQYF.

The chain joins TRBV6-5 to TRBJ2-2, with 8 bases matching TRBD1. The germline V gene encodes CDR1 MNHEY and CDR2 SVGAGI. The CDR3 is 14 residues long. Trimming at V came to 6 bases and at J to 6 bases, leaving 6 bases not matched to a gene. CDR3 sequence reads: CASSSTGGAGELFF. In DNA form, the CDR3 reads TGTGCCAGCAGCTCAACAGGGGGAGCCGGGGAGCTGTTTTTT.

The chain recombines TRBV29-1 with TRBJ1-2, with a weak D call TRBD1 (6 bases). The germline V gene has CDR1 SQVTM and CDR2 ANQGSEA. The CDR3 runs to 15 residues. Trimming pared 3 bases from V and 1 base from J, leaving 15 bases between. DNA for the CDR3: TGCAGCGTTGATCCTCAGGGGTCGAATAACTATGGCTACACCTTC. It translates to CSVDPQGSNNYGYTF.

V usage is TRBV7-2 and J usage is TRBJ1-1; possibly TRBD1 for D (5 bases). Between the trimmed V and J ends, which lost 4 bases and 0 bases, there was a span of 21 bases. CDR3 length: 18 amino acids. From germline, CDR1 is SGHTA and CDR2 FQGNSA. CDR3 loop: CASSSHWDARRVNTEAFF. The CDR3 region has the DNA TGTGCCAGCAGCTCCCACTGGGACGCCCGAAGGGTGAACACTGAAGCTTTCTTT.

The chain couples TRBV18 to TRBJ2-7, with TRBD2 matching over 9 bases. Germline-derived CDR1 and CDR2 are KGHSH and LQKENI. Germline trimming cut 3 bases from V and 9 bases from J; bases unmatched to any gene: 15. The CDR3 spans 16 residues. CDR3 nucleotide sequence: TGTGCCAGCTCACCCTTAGGGCTAGCGGGATCCAACGGGCAGTACTTC. Its translation is CASSPLGLAGSNGQYF.

The V call is TRBV10-3, the J call TRBJ2-7, with D uncertain. Germline-derived CDR1 and CDR2 are ENHRY and SYGVKD. V lost 10 bases and J lost 1, with 14 bases in between. The CDR3 runs to 13 residues. CDR3 loop: CATQARESYEQYF. DNA of the CDR3: TGTGCCACTCAGGCAAGAGAATCCTACGAGCAGTACTTC.

The V gene is TRBV6-2 or TRBV6-3, the J gene TRBJ1-1, with a tentative D call TRBD1 (6 bases). Trimming cost V 0 bases and J 5 bases, with 13 bases left between them. The CDR3 is made up of 15 amino acids. CDR1 is MNHEY, CDR2 SVGEGT, per germline. In nucleotides, the CDR3 is TGTGCCAGCAGTTACTCGGTCACAGGGCGGACTGAAGCTTTCTTT. Its protein product is CASSYSVTGRTEAFF.

The chain combines TRBV12-3 or TRBV12-4 with TRBJ2-7; D perhaps matches TRBD1 (5 bases). The CDR3 is 13 amino acids. The CDR3 reads CSCSPQGVGEQYF. As DNA, the CDR3 is TGTTCGTGTAGTCCCCAGGGCGTTGGCGAGCAGTACTTC.

The chain combines TRBV9 with TRBJ1-2; 9 positions agree with TRBD1. V was pared by 3 bases and J by 3 bases, with 15 bases of the junction left unmatched. Germline loops: CDR1 SGDLS, CDR2 YYNGEE. There are 18 residues in the CDR3. The CDR3 loop is CASSGTGGSLPSHYGYTF. Written as DNA, the CDR3 is TGTGCCAGCAGCGGAACAGGGGGCTCCCTCCCCTCCCACTATGGCTACACCTTC. The variable domain in full, completed from reference TRBV9 and TRBJ1-2, reads DSGVTQTPKHLITATGQRVTLRCSPRSGDLSVYWYQQSLDQGLQFLIQYYNGEERAKGNILERFSAQQFPDLHSELNLSSLELGDSALYFCASSGTGGSLPSHYGYTFGSGTRLTVV.

V is TRBV28 and J is TRBJ1-5; TRBD1 is a possible D gene (5 bases). The V end lost 5 bases, the J end lost 0 bases, and 14 bases lay between the germline ends. This CDR3 region has 16 residues. CDR1 MDHEN and CDR2 SYDVKM come from the germline V gene. In DNA form, the CDR3 reads TGTGCCAGCAGTCCCCCCACAGGTTATAGCAATCAGCCCCAGCATTTT. This sequence encodes CASSPPTGYSNQPQHF.

The CDR3 loop reads CASSLGTGGDEQYF. The CDR3 coding sequence is TGTGCCAGCAGCCTCGGGACAGGGGGCGACGAGCAGTACTTC. J is TRBJ2-7 and V is TRBV3-1, with 12 nucleotides matching TRBD1. This CDR3 is built from 14 residues. Germline assignment: CDR1 LGHDT and CDR2 YNNKEL (reference sequence). With 4 bases clipped from V and 5 bases from J, the junction kept 3 bases outside the gene matches.

J is TRBJ2-5 and V is TRBV4-1; a possible D gene is TRBD2 (5 bases). This CDR3 has 15 amino acids. Trimming pared 7 bases from V and 8 bases from J, leaving 23 bases between. Germline CDR1 is MGHRA and CDR2 is YSYEKL. The CDR3 region is CASTGLGRAEGTQYF. CDR3 DNA: TGCGCCAGCACCGGCTTGGGGAGAGCAGAGGGTACCCAGTACTTC.

The chain uses TRBV20-1 and TRBJ1-1; 12 bases map to TRBD1. The germline CDR1 and CDR2 sequences are DFQATT and SNEGSKA (reference sequence). CDR3 length equals 14 residues. CDR3 nucleotides: TGCAGGGCTTTAGGGACAGGGGGCTCATCTGAAGCTTTCTTT. Its protein is CRALGTGGSSEAFF.

The rearrangement uses TRBV5-1 and TRBJ2-3; the D gene is possibly TRBD1 (7 bases). Looked up from germline, CDR1 is SGHRS and CDR2 is YFSETQ. Trimming shortened V by 4 bases and J by 3 bases, and 15 bases separated the two germline ends. This CDR3 has 15 amino acids. Written as DNA, the CDR3 is TGCGCCAGCAGCCTTACAGGGGAGGTAACAGATACGCAGTATTTT. This gives the protein CASSLTGEVTDTQYF.

V gene TRBV4-1 combines with J gene TRBJ2-5; D gene unclear. Trimming left V 1 base short and J 5 bases short, with 8 bases between. Looked up from germline, CDR1 is MGHRA and CDR2 is YSYEKL. The CDR3 has 13 residues. This CDR3 reads CASSQASPETQYF. The CDR3, as DNA: TGCGCCAGCAGCCAAGCCTCCCCGGAGACCCAGTACTTC.

V and J are TRBV12-3 or TRBV12-4 and TRBJ2-3; TRBD2 aligns across 11 bases. V was pared by 6 bases and J by 4 bases, with 6 bases of the junction left unmatched. CDR3 length: 15 amino acids. The CDR3 loop reads CASRSLAGGPDTQYF. As DNA, the CDR3 is TGTGCCAGCAGATCCCTAGCGGGGGGCCCAGATACGCAGTATTTT.

This chain connects TRBV12-3 or TRBV12-4 to TRBJ2-7; TRBD1 matches 7 bases. This CDR3 has 14 amino acids. V was pared by 1 base and J by 4 bases, with 4 bases of the junction left unmatched. This chain's CDR3 is CASSLGDSIYEQYF. The DNA for the CDR3 is TGTGCCAGCAGTTTAGGGGACAGCATTTACGAGCAGTACTTC.

The V and J genes are TRBV28 and TRBJ2-7; D might be TRBD2 (6 bases). This CDR3 is 13 amino acids long. Trimming took off 1 base at V and 9 bases at J, with 13 bases between the two ends. From germline, CDR1 is MDHEN and CDR2 SYDVKM. The CDR3 sequence is CASSLSGVPPQYF. CDR3 nucleotide sequence: TGTGCCAGCAGTTTATCGGGAGTCCCCCCGCAGTACTTC.

The chain couples TRBV25-1 to TRBJ1-1; TRBD1 matches at 10 bases. V lost 5 bases to trimming and J lost 10 bases; unmatched junction nucleotides: 10. The CDR3 consists of 14 residues. From germline, CDR1 is MGHDK and CDR2 SYGVNS. CDR3 DNA sequence: TGTGCCAGCAGTCCCCAGACAGGGGGCGTTGGAGCTTTCTTT. Translated: CASSPQTGGVGAFF.

For the CDR3, the DNA is TGTGCCAGCAGCGTAGACGCGAACACCGGGGAGCTGTTTTTT. This sequence encodes CASSVDANTGELFF. This chain joins TRBV9 and TRBJ2-2, with D uncertain. The CDR3 length is 14 residues. Germline V gives CDR1 SGDLS, CDR2 YYNGEE. The germline V and J ends were trimmed by 0 bases and 0 bases, with 3 bases remaining between them.

This chain joins TRBV3-1 and TRBJ2-7; TRBD1 matches at 8 bases. CDR1 is LGHDT, CDR2 YNNKEL, per germline (reference sequence). The V segment lost 4 bases and the J segment 5 bases; nucleotides outside the gene matches: 1. The CDR3 is 12 residues long. In nucleotides, the CDR3 is TGTGCCAGCAGCCGGACAGGGAACGAGCAGTACTTC. Protein product: CASSRTGNEQYF.

This clonotype was observed a single time. The chain has TRBV20-1 and TRBJ1-2; tentative D call: TRBD1 (5 bases). The CDR3 is 14 residues long. Looked up from germline, CDR1 is DFQATT and CDR2 is SNEGSKA (reference sequence). The V and J ends lost 1 base and 2 bases respectively, with 11 bases between them. The CDR3 bases are TGCAGTGCTAGAGGCGGGGCCGGGAACTATGGCTACACCTTC. Protein sequence: CSARGGAGNYGYTF.